This TCR beta chain was recorded in a study of blood T cells in healthy people across ages. The authors ran a second PCR of about 6 to 12 cycles using a sample-barcoded 5' primer and a J-beta primer mix. TCRdb re-analysed the 5' RACE reads in MiXCR, keeping a single row per CDR3 protein. The sample consists of about 1 million distinct CDR3 sequences, less than 50% of them appearing once. The CDR3 has 16 residues. V shed 7 bases, J shed 2 bases, and the junction held 12 bases outside the gene matches. Germline V gene lookup returns CDR1 LNHDA and CDR2 SQIVND (reference sequence). Every sample gave at least 6 micrograms of total RNA when it was extracted.

V usage is TRBV19 and J usage is TRBJ2-3; TRBD2 matches at 7 bases. The sequenced sample consisted of blood. This receptor was taken from a woman in her sixties in good health. CDR3 region: CASTHQSSGDTDTQYF. CDR3 bases: TGTGCCAGTACTCATCAGTCCAGCGGGGACACAGATACGCAGTATTTT. The full variable domain, completed using reference TRBV19 and TRBJ2-3, is DGGITQSPKYLFRKEGQNVTLSCEQNLNHDAMYWYRQDPGQGLRLIYYSQIVNDFQKGDIAEGYSVSREKKESFPLTVTSAQKNPTAFYLCASTHQSSGDTDTQYFGPGTRLTVL.